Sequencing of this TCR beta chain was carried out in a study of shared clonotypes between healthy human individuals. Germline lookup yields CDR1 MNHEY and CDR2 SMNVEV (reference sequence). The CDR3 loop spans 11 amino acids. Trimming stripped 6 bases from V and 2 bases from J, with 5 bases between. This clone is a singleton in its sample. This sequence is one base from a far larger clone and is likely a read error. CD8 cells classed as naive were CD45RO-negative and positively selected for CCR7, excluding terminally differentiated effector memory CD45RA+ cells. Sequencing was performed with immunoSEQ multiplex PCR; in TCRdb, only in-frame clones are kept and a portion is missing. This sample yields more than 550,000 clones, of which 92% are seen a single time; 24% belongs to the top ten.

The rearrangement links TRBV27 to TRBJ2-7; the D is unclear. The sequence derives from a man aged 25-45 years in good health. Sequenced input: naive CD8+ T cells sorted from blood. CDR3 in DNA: TGTGCCAGCAGCCCAACCTACGAGCAGTACTTC. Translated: CASSPTYEQYF.